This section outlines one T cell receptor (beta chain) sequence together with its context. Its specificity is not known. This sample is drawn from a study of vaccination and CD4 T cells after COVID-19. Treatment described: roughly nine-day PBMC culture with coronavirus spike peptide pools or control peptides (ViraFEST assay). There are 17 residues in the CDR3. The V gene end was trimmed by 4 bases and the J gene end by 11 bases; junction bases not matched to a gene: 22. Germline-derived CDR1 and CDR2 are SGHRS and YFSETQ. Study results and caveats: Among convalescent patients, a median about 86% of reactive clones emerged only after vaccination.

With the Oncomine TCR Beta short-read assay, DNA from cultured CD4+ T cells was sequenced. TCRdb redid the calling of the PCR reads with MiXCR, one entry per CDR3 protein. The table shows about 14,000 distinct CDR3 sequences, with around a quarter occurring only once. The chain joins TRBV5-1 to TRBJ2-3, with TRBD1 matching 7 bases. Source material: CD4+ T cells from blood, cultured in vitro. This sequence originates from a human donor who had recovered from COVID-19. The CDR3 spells CASSPEQGTSPILEQYF. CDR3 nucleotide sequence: TGCGCCAGCAGCCCCGAACAGGGGACGTCCCCGATCCTAGAGCAGTATTTT.